The rows below give T cell receptor beta chains drawn from one sample of a study of shared T cell receptors in the human thymus. Generated by immunoSEQ multiplex PCR, the TCRdb table keeps only in-frame clones and is missing some. Of 700,000 or so clones listed, approximately 85% were seen once; the top ten hold more than 0.01%. The data also belong to a second study, concerning human thymus T cells.

The sequencing sample was made of thymocytes. All receptors derive from a girl in the first two years of life with a congenital heart defect. CDR3s include the opening cysteine and the closing phenylalanine or tryptophan. The order of the fields is J gene, clone size, V gene, D gene, CDR3 protein, CDR3 DNA. A D gene is named only where the DNA matches it firmly. Only part of the rows carry a size: once, few, many, or a class if the clone is expanded.

>TRBJ1-5|-|TRBV28|-
CASSLLTDNSNQPQHF
TGTGCCAGCAGTTTATTGACAGATAATAGCAATCAGCCCCAGCATTTT
>TRBJ2-3|-|TRBV7-9|TRBD2
CASSSGGGTDTQYF
TGTGCCAGCAGCAGCGGGGGAGGCACAGATACGCAGTATTTT
>TRBJ1-4|-|TRBV29-1|-
CSVDDRTNEKLFF
TGCAGCGTTGACGACAGAACTAATGAAAAACTGTTTTTT
>TRBJ1-1|-|TRBV4-1|-
CASSQDQNLNTEAFF
TGCGCCAGCAGCCAAGATCAGAACCTCAACACTGAAGCTTTCTTT
>TRBJ1-6|once|TRBV11-3|TRBD1
CASTSGGLRYNSPLHF
TGTGCCAGCACTTCAGGGGGCTTGAGATATAATTCACCCCTCCACTTT
>TRBJ1-1|-|TRBV2|-
CASSMGQGGNNTEAFF
TGTGCCAGCAGTATGGGTCAGGGAGGGAATAACACTGAAGCTTTCTTT
>TRBJ2-2|-|TRBV4-3|TRBD1
CASSQELYRGAGELFF
TGCGCCAGCAGCCAAGAACTATACAGGGGAGCCGGGGAGCTGTTTTTT
>TRBJ1-1|-|TRBV2|-
CASSVFYCLMTEIKVNTEAFF
TGTGCCAGCAGTGTGTTTTATTGCCTGATGACAGAAATTAAAGTGAACACTGAAGCTTTCTTT
>TRBJ1-4|-|TRBV12-2|-
CASRLAPGRGQEEKLFF
TGTGCAAGTCGCTTAGCGCCTGGCAGGGGGCAAGAGGAAAAACTGTTTTTT
>TRBJ1-1|few|TRBV29-1|-
CSVAPPGSTEAFF
TGCAGCGTAGCACCCCCAGGGTCCACTGAAGCTTTCTTT
>TRBJ2-3|-|TRBV12-5|TRBD1
CASGLIRTGLSTDTQYF
TGTGCTAGTGGTTTGATCCGGACAGGGCTTAGCACAGATACGCAGTATTTT
>TRBJ1-1|-|TRBV4-1|-
CASSHVEIGGGTEAFF
TGCGCCAGCAGCCACGTGGAGATTGGAGGAGGCACTGAAGCTTTCTTT
>TRBJ1-2|few|TRBV20-1|TRBD1
CSARWDSCHTF
TGCAGTGCTAGGTGGGACAGTTGCCACACCTTC